The subject of this entry is one TCR beta chain. Its cognate antigen has yet to be identified. Base qualities are not provided; no much larger clone lies one nucleotide away. CDR1 MNHEY and CDR2 SMNVEV were looked up in the germline V gene (reference sequence). Between the V and J ends, shortened by 7 bases and 0 bases respectively, the junction contains 7 bases. Spanning cysteine to phenylalanine, the CDR3 consists of 14 amino acids. Here the CDR3 DNA is all that survives: 42 bases in frame from base 1. Sequencing of the TRB variable region was done with the immunoSEQ hsTCRB v3.0 assay at survey level resolution. TRB sequencing targeted a depth of roughly 40,000-55,000 T-cell genomes per sample. Pooled TRB libraries were sequenced on an Illumina MiSeq with a v3 150-cycle kit. From the authors' description of their analysis: Repertoire analysis ran in R within a reproducible Nextflow workflow covering QC, data transformation and analysis. LymphoSeq2, an R package for AIRR-Seq data exploration, was used to implement custom analyses. A few samples that produced fewer than 5000 total TRB sequences were removed, so 190 or so HIV repertoires were analyzed. Among the 170 to 200 retained HIV repertoires, some 59 were collected before ART initiation and around 130 after ART initiation. Each repertoire was downsampled to 5000 TRB nucleotide sequences, and summary statistics were averaged across 100 downsampling iterations. The analysis kept only TRB sequences whose CDR3 regions were at least seven amino acids long. A Shannon entropy-derived clonality score and the Gini coefficient were used to measure diversity. In the repertoire networks, any two of the top 5000 CDR3 amino acid sequences were linked whenever the two sequences differed by an edit distance of one. For TRB CDR3 amino acid sequences, GLIPH2 was used to predict antigen specificity groups and MHC restriction. To flag known associations with CMV, EBV, HIV or tissue antigens, CDR3 amino acid sequences were compared against VDJdb and McPAS-TCR. Pre-ART, post-ART and control groups were compared with Wilcoxon signed-rank tests and Holm-Bonferroni correction. TCRdb took this table from immuneACCESS and kept in-frame rearrangements with V and J called. Such tables lack part of the clones; where checked against another copy, unresolved V genes explain under half of the gap, and the rest is unexplained. Clone size and V and J calls were adopted from that table, with D and trimming inferred from the DNA. The sample table holds approximately 47,000 clones, of which about 88% were seen once. The ten largest clonotypes hold roughly 3% of the sample.

The entry originates in a study of long-term antiretroviral therapy in people with HIV (dated by TCRdb to the early 2020s). Context from the whole study: Collection of the earliest samples took place about a decade ahead of the 2015 WHO recommendation for immediate ART, at a time when ART was typically delayed until CD4 counts fell. Whether ART initiation and durable HIV suppression were associated with changes in peripheral blood TRB repertoire composition and diversity was tested in a retrospective serial study. A total of about 200 cryopreserved PBMC samples were contributed to the cohort by 30 adults with confirmed HIV infection, with samples collected serially over a mean of around 6 years (range 1-12). About 35% of the 30 participants with HIV were female. No cross-contamination during QIAcube processing was shown when test extractions of a monoclonal T-cell line were performed alongside 33 polyclonal samples. What the work shows at the level of the full study, not this receptor alone: The repertoire was dominated across all time points by expanded TRB clones identified before ART initiation, although this dominance was seen to fluctuate and to decrease in many PLHIV after ART. CDR3 length ranges in HIV repertoires were narrower than in controls, and network structure suggested an antigen-experienced repertoire with only a slight naive shift after ART. No data were available on ART adherence, viral resistance or therapy changes, limiting inferences about post-ART repertoire changes. Because cell numbers in pre-ART samples were limited, unsorted PBMC were profiled instead of sorted CD4+ and CD8+ T cells. The samples were dated from about 2004 to 2018, and the ART regimens that were used may be less effective than current ART regimens. A significant increase in TRB diversity was found to be associated with ART initiation, although TRB diversity was observed to remain significantly below that of transplant donor controls even after long-term ART. Since PBMC availability was limited, sequencing covered only the TCR beta chain, with no alpha chain pairing.

Participants were included only if at least one PBMC sample before ART initiation and at least two post-ART samples were available. All participants with HIV were treated in the United States of America. Before DNA extraction, cryopreserved samples of roughly 0.9-11 million PBMC were thawed and then washed. At the time of the earliest PBMC sample, participants with HIV were aged between about 20 and 55 years. PBMC samples from each participant spanned 1-4 timepoints before ART initiation and 2-8 timepoints after ART initiation, with a median of 7 samples. Serial HIV viral load, CD4+ T-cell count, ART history and demographic data were obtained for every participant. Genomic DNA was extracted from unsorted PBMC with a Qiagen kit on a QIAcube, with processing performed in batches of 12 samples.

Material: unsorted PBMCs, obtained 0.8 years after starting antiretroviral therapy. This chain is built from TRBV27 and TRBJ2-6; the D segment cannot be called with confidence. The sequence was obtained from a woman aged 18 to 35 with HIV. For the CDR3, the sequence is CASTYSSGANVLTF. The bases are TGTGCCAGCACCTATAGCTCTGGGGCCAACGTCCTGACTTTC. The variable domain in full, with residues beyond the CDR3 obtained from the reference TRBV27 and TRBJ2-6 genes, is EAQVTQNPRYLITVTGKKLTVTCSQNMNHEYMSWYRQDPGLGLRQIYYSMNVEVTDKGDVPEGYKVSRKEKRNFPLILESPSPNQTSLYFCASTYSSGANVLTFGAGSRLTVL.